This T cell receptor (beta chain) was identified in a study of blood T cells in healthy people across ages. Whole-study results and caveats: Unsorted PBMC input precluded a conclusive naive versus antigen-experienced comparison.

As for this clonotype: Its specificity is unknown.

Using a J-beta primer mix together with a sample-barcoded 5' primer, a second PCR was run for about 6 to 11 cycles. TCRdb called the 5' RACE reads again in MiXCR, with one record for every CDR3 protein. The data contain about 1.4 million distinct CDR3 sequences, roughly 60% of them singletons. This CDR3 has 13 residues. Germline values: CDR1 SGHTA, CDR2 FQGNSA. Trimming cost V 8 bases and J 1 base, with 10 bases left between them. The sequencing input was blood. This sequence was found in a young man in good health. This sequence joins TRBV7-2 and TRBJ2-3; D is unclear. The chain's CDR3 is CASQRIGTDTQYF. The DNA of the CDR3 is TGTGCCAGCCAGAGGATAGGCACAGATACGCAGTATTTT.